This entry features one T cell receptor beta chain sequence. What it binds is unknown. Germline CDR1 reads LNHDA; CDR2 reads SQIVND (reference sequence). This CDR3 is built from 15 residues. Trimming shortened V by 1 base and J by 6 bases, and 16 bases separated the two germline ends. The sample is drawn from a study of cytomegalovirus exposure and HLA in healthy donors. Regarding the study as a whole: Some TCR beta chains (roughly 160 of them) were listed as cytomegalovirus-associated.

The primer mix had 60 Vbeta and 13 Jbeta primers. The repertoire was sequenced with immunoSEQ multiplex PCR; TCRdb's copy has only in-frame clones and lacks some. The top ten clones hold 2% to 2.5% of a sample with some 150,000 clones, around three quarters of them seen once. Sequencing was done on a sample of PBMCs. This chain links TRBV19 with TRBJ2-7; D is uncertain. This TCR was recovered from a woman between 25 and 40 years old in good health and CMV-seropositive. The CDR3 loop is CASSIGGPLRGEQYF. In DNA form, the CDR3 reads TGTGCCAGTAGTATAGGTGGTCCCCTACGTGGCGAGCAGTACTTC.